Presented here are 32 T cell receptor beta chains from one specimen sequenced in a study of regulatory T cells in long-lasting Graves disease. Combining iRepertoire HTBI primers with Arm-PCR of CDR3 regions, the authors built TCR beta libraries. TCRdb reanalysed the multiplex PCR reads using MiXCR and keeps one entry per CDR3 protein. The data show about 310,000 distinct CDR3 sequences, around 23% seen once. Documented time point: persistent/refractory GD, antithyroid drugs over 5 years with positive TRAb. After RNA was extracted from PBMCs, the TCR library was made from it. The sequencing here drew on peripheral blood mononuclear cells (PBMCs), taken when the disease was refractory, from a patient treated with antithyroid drugs. The receptor source for this set is a female donor with Graves disease.

The chain links TRBV25-1 to TRBJ2-2, with 10 positions matching TRBD2. V was clipped by 2 bases and J by 6 bases; unmatched bases: 3. Germline V gene sequence: CDR1 MGHDK, CDR2 SYGVNS. The length of the CDR3 is 15 residues. The CDR3 sequence: CASSEPSGSAGELFF. The CDR3 DNA reads TGTGCCAGCAGTGAACCTAGCGGGAGTGCCGGGGAGCTGTTTTTT.

There are a few counts of this clonotype. The V gene is TRBV20-1, the J gene TRBJ2-2, with D possibly TRBD1 on 6 matching bases. Germline V gene sequence: CDR1 DFQATT, CDR2 SNEGSKA (reference sequence). The CDR3 totals 16 residues. V was trimmed by 3 bases and J by 0 bases, leaving 14 bases between them. The CDR3 DNA is TGCAGTGCTAGTAGGGACAAGGGACCGAACACCGGGGAGCTGTTTTTT. Translating it yields CSASRDKGPNTGELFF.

This clonotype has just a few counts. The chain joins TRBV18 to TRBJ1-5; D is perhaps TRBD1 (5 bases). Germline-derived CDR1 and CDR2 are KGHSH and LQKENI. This CDR3 has 14 residues. Trimming took off 3 bases at V and 3 bases at J, with 9 bases between the two ends. The CDR3 loop reads CASSPTDNNQPQHF. In nucleotides, the CDR3 is TGTGCCAGCTCACCGACGGACAACAATCAGCCCCAGCATTTT. The full variable domain, completed using reference TRBV18 and TRBJ1-5, is NAGVMQNPRHLVRRRGQEARLRCSPMKGHSHVYWYRQLPEEGLKFMVYLQKENIIDESGMPKERFSAEFPKEGPSILRIQQVVRGDSAAYFCASSPTDNNQPQHFGDGTRLSIL.

This clonotype has ten or more counts. This sequence joins TRBV6-1 and TRBJ2-5; 11 nucleotides align to TRBD2. There are 15 residues in the CDR3. V dropped 5 bases and J dropped 1; count of bases not matched to a gene: 3. CDR1 MNHNS and CDR2 SASEGT come from the germline V gene. The CDR3 coding sequence is TGTGCCAGCAGTCTTGGGACTAGCGGCCAAGAGACCCAGTACTTC. It codes for CASSLGTSGQETQYF.

This clonotype has just a few counts. The chain uses TRBV27 and TRBJ2-2, with 7 positions matching TRBD2. The CDR3 consists of 15 residues. Germline lookup yields CDR1 MNHEY and CDR2 SMNVEV (reference sequence). V lost 7 bases to trimming and J lost 7 bases; unmatched junction nucleotides: 12. The CDR3 coding sequence is TGTGCCAGCAAGGGAGTGCGCGGGGGTATCGGGGAGCTGTTTTTT. Protein: CASKGVRGGIGELFF.

This chain joins TRBV2 and TRBJ2-2; TRBD2 aligns across 12 bases. V lost 8 bases to trimming and J lost 2 bases; unmatched junction nucleotides: 3. Germline V gene data show CDR1 as SNHLY and CDR2 as FYNNEI. The CDR3 length is 15 residues. CDR3: CASGGLAGNTGELFF. As DNA, the CDR3 is TGTGCCAGCGGCGGACTAGCGGGAAACACCGGGGAGCTGTTTTTT.

This chain connects TRBV6-2 or TRBV6-3 to TRBJ2-7; 11 bases are shared with TRBD2. V trimming: 7 bases; J trimming: 2 bases; junction bases outside the gene matches: 7. The germline CDR1 and CDR2 sequences are MNHEY and SVGEGT. The CDR3 sequence is 15 residues long. The CDR3, as DNA: TGTGCCAGCATGCGTTCTAGCGGGGGGACCTACGAGCAGTACTTC. Its protein is CASMRSSGGTYEQYF.

The chain couples TRBV4-3 to TRBJ2-7; the match to TRBD1 covers 11 bases. J was trimmed by 5 bases and V by 0 bases; bases with no gene match: 9. Germline assignment: CDR1 LGHNA and CDR2 YSLEER. The CDR3 covers 17 residues. CDR3 amino acids: CASSQDPGTGGSDEQYF. The CDR3 nucleotides are TGCGCCAGCAGCCAAGATCCCGGGACAGGGGGTAGCGACGAGCAGTACTTC.

This clonotype appeared many times. This chain links TRBV28 with TRBJ2-7, with a tentative D call TRBD2 (6 bases). Germline CDR1 MDHEN, CDR2 SYDVKM. The CDR3 loop spans 14 amino acids. V dropped 5 bases and J dropped 0 bases, with 11 bases sitting between them. In DNA, the CDR3 is TGTGCCAGCAGTCAAGCGGGTTCCTCCTACGAGCAGTACTTC. It specifies CASSQAGSSYEQYF.

This clonotype has a count of ten or more. This rearrangement joins TRBV7-9 to TRBJ1-1; D gene unclear. The CDR3 is 12 amino acids. Germline values: CDR1 SEHNR, CDR2 FQNEAQ (reference sequence). Trimming removed 8 bases from V and 1 base from J, with 8 bases in between. This chain's CDR3 is CASSRTNTEAFF. The CDR3 DNA reads as TGTGCCAGCTCCCGGACGAACACTGAAGCTTTCTTT.

This clonotype was detected ten times or more. The CDR3 DNA follows: TGTGCCAGCAGCCCCGGACTAGGAACAACCTACGAGCAGTACTTC. Translated: CASSPGLGTTYEQYF. The chain employs TRBV28 and TRBJ2-7; the match to TRBD2 covers 7 bases. The length of the CDR3 is 15 residues. V shed 6 bases, J shed 2 bases, and the junction held 10 bases outside the gene matches. The germline CDR1 and CDR2 sequences are MDHEN and SYDVKM.

This clonotype was counted between two and nine times. The chain carries TRBV4-1 and TRBJ1-2, with 9 bases lining up with TRBD1. CDR3 length: 15 amino acids. Germline V CDR1 and CDR2: MGHRA, YSYEKL. Trimming at V came to 4 bases and at J to 2 bases, leaving 5 bases not matched to a gene. CDR3 sequence reads: CASSLGQGSNYGYTF. The CDR3 DNA follows: TGCGCCAGCAGCCTGGGACAGGGCTCCAACTATGGCTACACCTTC.

This clonotype was seen a handful of times. V and J are TRBV20-1 and TRBJ1-2; maybe TRBD1 (5 bases). The length of the CDR3 is 14 residues. The V end was cut by 0 bases, the J end by 4 bases, with 12 bases between. Germline V lookup: CDR1 DFQATT, CDR2 SNEGSKA (reference sequence). In nucleotides, the CDR3 is TGCAGTGCTAGAGATAGGACAAGCCTCTATGGCTACACCTTC. It codes for CSARDRTSLYGYTF.

This clonotype was seen only once. The gene calls are TRBV7-9 and TRBJ1-1, with a tentative D call TRBD1 (5 bases). The CDR3 length is 16 residues. V gave up 5 bases and J gave up 3 bases, with 19 bases separating them. From germline, CDR1 is SEHNR and CDR2 FQNEAQ (reference sequence). In nucleotides, the CDR3 is TGTGCCAGCAGCCCCGGGAGGGGTGGCTATTACACTGAAGCTTTCTTT. As protein: CASSPGRGGYYTEAFF. Looking up the rest from reference TRBV7-9 and TRBJ1-1 gives the full variable domain: DTGVSQNPRHKITKRGQNVTFRCDPISEHNRLYWYRQTLGQGPEFLTYFQNEAQLEKSRLLSDRFSAERPKGSFSTLEIQRTEQGDSAMYLCASSPGRGGYYTEAFFGQGTRLTVV.

A word on this clonotype: This likely stems from a read error, as it lies one base from a far larger clone. This CDR3 is CASSFRHGYTF. In DNA form, the CDR3 reads TGTGCCAGCAGTTTTCGTCATGGGTACACCTTC. The gene calls are TRBV28 and TRBJ2-7; D ambiguous. The DNA end is more similar to TRBJ1-2, so the J call may be wrong. The CDR3 has 11 residues. CDR1 and CDR2 from the germline V gene are MDHEN and SYDVKM.

The gene calls are TRBV6-1 and TRBJ1-6, with a weak D call TRBD1 (5 bases). CDR3 length equals 17 residues. V was cut by 6 bases and J by 0 bases, with 15 bases left in between. Germline CDR1 is MNHNS and CDR2 is SASEGT. The CDR3 DNA reads as TGTGCCAGCAGGAACGGGGACCCTAGCTCCTATAATTCACCCCTCCACTTT. Its protein product is CASRNGDPSSYNSPLHF.

This clonotype was seen a few times. The chain links TRBV12-3 or TRBV12-4 to TRBJ1-1; D is possibly TRBD1 (5 bases). The CDR3 runs 13 residues. V was cut by 7 bases and J by 6 bases, with 15 bases left in between. CDR3 in amino acids: CASNFWGMSEAFF. The CDR3 bases are TGTGCCAGCAATTTTTGGGGGATGTCTGAAGCTTTCTTT.

This clonotype is a singleton in its sample. The chain carries TRBV28 and TRBJ2-1; 12 bases are a match to TRBD2. The CDR3 runs 18 residues. The trim removed 2 bases at V and 1 base at J, leaving 6 bases unmatched. The germline CDR1 and CDR2 sequences are MDHEN and SYDVKM. The CDR3 sequence: CASSLGRTSGKSYNEQFF. DNA of the CDR3: TGTGCCAGCAGTTTAGGGAGGACTAGCGGGAAGTCCTACAATGAGCAGTTCTTC.

This CDR3 reads CASSWIAGAGELFF. The CDR3 DNA reads as TGTGCCAGCAGTTGGATAGCGGGCGCCGGGGAGCTGTTTTTT. This chain connects TRBV6-5 to TRBJ2-2; TRBD2 matches 7 bases. Germline values: CDR1 MNHEY, CDR2 SVGAGI. This CDR3 spans 14 amino acids. Trimming at V came to 4 bases and at J to 6 bases, leaving 5 bases not matched to a gene.

This clonotype was picked up a small number of times. This sequence joins TRBV29-1 and TRBJ2-1; no definite D call. Germline V gene sequence: CDR1 SQVTM, CDR2 ANQGSEA. The CDR3 is 12 residues long. V lost 6 bases and J lost 5, with 11 bases in between. CDR3 in amino acids: CSVGTRHNEQFF. CDR3 nucleotides: TGCAGCGTGGGTACGCGGCACAATGAGCAGTTCTTC.

This clonotype was detected many times. The chain employs TRBV20-1 and TRBJ1-5; the match to TRBD1 covers 8 bases. This CDR3 has 12 residues. The J segment lost 4 bases and the V segment lost 5 bases, leaving 1 base of the junction unmatched. CDR1 is DFQATT and CDR2 is SNEGSKA in the germline V gene (reference sequence). The CDR3 nucleotides are TGCAGTGCTCGGACAGGGAATCAGCCCCAGCATTTT. This codes for CSARTGNQPQHF.

The J gene is TRBJ1-1, the V gene TRBV19; 9 bases match TRBD1. Germline CDR1 and CDR2: LNHDA and SQIVND (reference sequence). CDR3 length: 15 amino acids. With 4 bases clipped from V and 2 bases from J, the junction kept 5 bases outside the gene matches. The CDR3 DNA reads TGTGCCAGTAGTAAACAGGGACAGGGTAACACTGAAGCTTTCTTT. This gives the protein CASSKQGQGNTEAFF.

The table lists this clonotype with many counts. The CDR3 bases are TGTGCCAGCAGTCTGGTTGAGGGTTATGGCTACACCTTC. It encodes CASSLVEGYGYTF. V is TRBV28 and J is TRBJ1-2; unclear D gene. V gave up 5 bases and J gave up 5 bases, with 12 bases separating them. This CDR3 region has 13 residues. In germline, CDR1 is MDHEN, CDR2 SYDVKM.

This clonotype showed up many times. This chain links TRBV6-5 with TRBJ1-6; possible D gene TRBD1, 5 bases. CDR3 length: 14 amino acids. Per the germline V gene, CDR1 is MNHEY and CDR2 is SVGAGI. Deletions cut 2 bases from V and 7 bases from J, with 9 bases between. The CDR3 protein is CASSYGGSNSPLHF. The CDR3 DNA is TGTGCCAGCAGTTACGGGGGATCCAATTCACCCCTCCACTTT.

This clonotype was seen more than once but under ten times. The junction departs from the called germline gene at one end, perhaps through a read error. This chain's CDR3 is CASSGGTGSIQYF. The CDR3 coding sequence is TGCGCCAGCAGTGGGGGGACAGGGTCCATTCAGTACTTC. The rearrangement uses TRBV6-9 and TRBJ2-4, with 9 bases identical to TRBD1. The CDR3 spans 13 residues. CDR1 and CDR2 from the germline V gene are MNHGY and SVAAGI.

The chain recombines TRBV3-1 with TRBJ1-1; D gene uncertain. There are 16 residues in the CDR3. Trimming pared 0 bases from V and 1 base from J, leaving 12 bases between. The germline V gene has CDR1 LGHDT and CDR2 YNNKEL (reference sequence). This CDR3 reads CASSQDTAEENTEAFF. The CDR3 region has the DNA TGTGCCAGCAGCCAAGATACGGCAGAAGAGAACACTGAAGCTTTCTTT.

This clonotype showed up many times. The chain links TRBV3-1 to TRBJ2-7; D is possibly TRBD1 or TRBD2 (6 bases each). CDR3 length: 13 amino acids. V lost 0 bases to trimming and J lost 8 bases, with 11 bases between them. From germline, CDR1 is LGHDT and CDR2 YNNKEL (reference sequence). In nucleotides, the CDR3 is TGTGCCAGCAGCCAAGATAGAGGGGGGCAGCAGTACTTC. Its protein is CASSQDRGGQQYF.

The V call is TRBV30, the J call TRBJ1-2; D is unclear. The germline V and J ends were trimmed by 4 bases and 3 bases, with 27 bases remaining between them. The CDR3 is 18 residues long. CDR1 is GTSNPN, CDR2 SVGIG, per germline (reference sequence). CDR3 loop: CAWKSLRGVIALDYGYTF. The DNA of the CDR3 is TGTGCCTGGAAGAGCCTTCGTGGGGTTATCGCACTGGACTATGGCTACACCTTC.

The rearrangement uses TRBV5-4 and TRBJ2-7; D gene ambiguous. Germline lookup yields CDR1 SGHNT and CDR2 YYREEE (reference sequence). Trimming stripped 7 bases from V and 3 bases from J, with 11 bases between. The CDR3 has 12 amino acids. The CDR3, as DNA: TGTGCCAGCGCCCACGGTTACTACGAGCAGTACTTC. Residues: CASAHGYYEQYF.

The gene calls are TRBV20-1 and TRBJ2-1; a weak D match, TRBD1 (8 bases). Germline CDR1 DFQATT, CDR2 SNEGSKA (reference sequence). This CDR3 has 16 amino acids. V lost 0 bases and J 8 bases, leaving 20 bases between the germline ends. The DNA for the CDR3 is TGCAGTGCTAGAGATCCACGAACAGGGGGGGTGCATGAGCAGTTCTTC. This codes for CSARDPRTGGVHEQFF.

The chain combines TRBV28 with TRBJ2-2; D is perhaps TRBD1 (5 bases). Trimming took 6 bases from V and 7 from J, leaving 9 bases between them. This CDR3 has 12 residues. CDR1 MDHEN and CDR2 SYDVKM come from the germline V gene. CDR3 residues: CASSQGGGELFF. The CDR3 coding sequence is TGTGCCAGCAGCCAGGGTGGCGGGGAGCTGTTTTTT.

This clonotype was observed a few times. This rearrangement joins TRBV7-9 to TRBJ2-2, with 10 bases fitting TRBD2. Germline V lookup: CDR1 SEHNR, CDR2 FQNEAQ (reference sequence). This CDR3 has 14 residues. J was trimmed by 4 bases and V by 8 bases; bases with no gene match: 4. DNA of the CDR3: TGTGCCAGCTCCAGCGGGAGGGGCACCGGGGAGCTGTTTTTT. Encoded protein: CASSSGRGTGELFF.